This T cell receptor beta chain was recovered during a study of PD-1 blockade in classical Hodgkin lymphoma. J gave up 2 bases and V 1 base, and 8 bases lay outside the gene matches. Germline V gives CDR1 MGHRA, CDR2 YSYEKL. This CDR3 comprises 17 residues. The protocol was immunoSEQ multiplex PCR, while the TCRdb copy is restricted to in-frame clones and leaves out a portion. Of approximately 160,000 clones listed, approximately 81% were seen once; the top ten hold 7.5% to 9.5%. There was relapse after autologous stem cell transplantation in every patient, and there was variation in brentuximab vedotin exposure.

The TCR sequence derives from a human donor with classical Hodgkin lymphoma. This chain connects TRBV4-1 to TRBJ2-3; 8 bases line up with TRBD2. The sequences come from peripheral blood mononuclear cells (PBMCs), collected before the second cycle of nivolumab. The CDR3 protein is CASSQVGLAGVTDTQYF. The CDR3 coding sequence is TGCGCCAGCAGCCAAGTTGGCCTAGCGGGTGTCACAGATACGCAGTATTTT.